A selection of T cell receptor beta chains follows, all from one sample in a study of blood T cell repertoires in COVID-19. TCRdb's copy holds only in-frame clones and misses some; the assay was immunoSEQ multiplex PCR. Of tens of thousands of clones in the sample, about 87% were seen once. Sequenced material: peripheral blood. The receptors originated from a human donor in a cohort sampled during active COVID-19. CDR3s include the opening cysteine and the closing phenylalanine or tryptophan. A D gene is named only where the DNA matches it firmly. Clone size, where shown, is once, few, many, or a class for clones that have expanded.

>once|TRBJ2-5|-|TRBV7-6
TGTGCCAGCAGCTTTTGGGAGATGGAGACCCAGTACTTC
CASSFWEMETQYF
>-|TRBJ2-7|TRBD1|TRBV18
TGTGCCAGCTCCCGGATGACAGGGGTCGACGAGCAGTACTTC
CASSRMTGVDEQYF
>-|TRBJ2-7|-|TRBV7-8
TGTGCCAGCAGCTATCACTACGAGCAGTACTTC
CASSYHYEQYF
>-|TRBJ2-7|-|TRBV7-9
TGTGCCAGCAGCAGGACATTGTACGAGCAGTACTTC
CASSRTLYEQYF
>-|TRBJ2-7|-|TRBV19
TGTGCCAGTCGGACGCACGGGAGCGGATACGAGCAGTACTTC
CASRTHGSGYEQYF
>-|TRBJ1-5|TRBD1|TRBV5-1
TGCGCCAGCAGCTTCACTCAGGGGGCCGGCAATCAGCCCCAGCATTTT
CASSFTQGAGNQPQHF
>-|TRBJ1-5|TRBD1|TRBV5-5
TGTGCCAGCAGCCCGACAGGGGGCAATCAGCCCCAGCATTTT
CASSPTGGNQPQHF
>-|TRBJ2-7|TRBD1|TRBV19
TGTGCCAGTAGGCCCAGGGGGCGGAGGGGCGAGCAGTACTTC
CASRPRGRRGEQYF
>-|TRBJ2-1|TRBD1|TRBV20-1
TGCAGTGCTAGTGCTAACCCCGGGACAGGGATTGAGCAGTTCTTC
CSASANPGTGIEQFF
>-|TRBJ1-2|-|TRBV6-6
TGTGCCAGCAGCACAGGGTTTGGCTACACCTTC
CASSTGFGYTF
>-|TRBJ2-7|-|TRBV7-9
TGTGCCAGCAGCCCCCCAATTTCGAGGTCCTACGAGCAGTACTTC
CASSPPISRSYEQYF
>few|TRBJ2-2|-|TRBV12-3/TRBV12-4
TGTGCCAGCAGTTTAAGACAGGCCGGGGAGCTGTTTTTT
CASSLRQAGELFF
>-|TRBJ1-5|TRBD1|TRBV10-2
TGCGCCAGCACCGAGAGGGACAGGGGGTATCAGCCCCAGCATTTT
CASTERDRGYQPQHF
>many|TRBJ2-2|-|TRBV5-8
TGTGCCAGCAGCTTGGGGGGAGGCACCGGGGAGCTGTTTTTT
CASSLGGGTGELFF
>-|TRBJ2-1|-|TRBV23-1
TGCGCCTCTACTGGGGCCAATAATGAGCAGTTCTTC
CASTGANNEQFF
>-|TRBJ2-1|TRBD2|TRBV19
TGTGCCAGTACCCGTCCCCGGGGGGGCAGGGATGAGCAGTTCTTC
CASTRPRGGRDEQFF
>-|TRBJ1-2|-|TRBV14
TGTGCCAGCAGCCAAGAAGGGAGGCGGTTCTATGGCTACACCTTC
CASSQEGRRFYGYTF
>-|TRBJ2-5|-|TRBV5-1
TGCGCCAGCAGCGGCGGGGCGGGGCCCCAAGAGACCCAGTACTTC
CASSGGAGPQETQYF
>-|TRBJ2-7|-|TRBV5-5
TGTGCCAGCAGACTTTACGGGACTTTAATCTACGAGCAGTACTTC
CASRLYGTLIYEQYF
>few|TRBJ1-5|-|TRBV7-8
TGTGCCAGCAGCTTATTACTAACCACCAATCAGCCCCAGCATTTT
CASSLLLTTNQPQHF
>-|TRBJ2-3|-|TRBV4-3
TGCGCCAGCAGTCTCTTCGGAAAGGGGAGGACAGATACGCAGTATTTT
CASSLFGKGRTDTQYF
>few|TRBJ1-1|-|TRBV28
TGTGCCAGCAGTTTATGGACAGATATGAACACTGAAGCTTTCTTT
CASSLWTDMNTEAFF
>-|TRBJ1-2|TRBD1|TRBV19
TGTGCCAGTAGTACCGGACAGGGGGCATACTATGGCTACACCTTC
CASSTGQGAYYGYTF
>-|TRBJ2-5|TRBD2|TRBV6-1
TGTGCCAGCAGTGCCGTACTAGCGGGAGGGCGTGAGACCCAGTACTTC
CASSAVLAGGRETQYF
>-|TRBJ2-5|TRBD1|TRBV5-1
TGCGCCAGCCACGTGGACAGGGTTGGATTCGAGACCCAGTACTTC
CASHVDRVGFETQYF
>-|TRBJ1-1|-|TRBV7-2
TGTGCCAGCAGCGGAGCGAGGAATACTGAAGCTTTCTTT
CASSGARNTEAFF
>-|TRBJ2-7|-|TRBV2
TGTGCCAGCATGGGTGACAGGCACACCTACGAGCAGTACTTC
CASMGDRHTYEQYF
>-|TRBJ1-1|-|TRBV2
TGTGCCAGCAGGGACCTTGGGGCTCCAACTGAAGCTTTCTTT
CASRDLGAPTEAFF
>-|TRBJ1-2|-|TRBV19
TGTGCCAGTCGAGCTTCGGGGGGCTACACCTTC
CASRASGGYTF
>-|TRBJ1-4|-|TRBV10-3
TGTGCCACCAAAGGACAGTCATCAACTAATGAAAAACTGTTTTTT
CATKGQSSTNEKLFF
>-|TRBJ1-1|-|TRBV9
TGTGCCAGCAGCGCGGGAGTTACTAGGAACACTGAAGCTTTCTTT
CASSAGVTRNTEAFF
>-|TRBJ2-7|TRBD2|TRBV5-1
TGCGCCAGCAGCCCGGGACTAGCGGCCTACGAGCAGTACTTC
CASSPGLAAYEQYF
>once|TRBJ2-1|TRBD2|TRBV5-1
TGCGCCAGCAGCCTGGGACTAGCCTACAATGAGCAGTTCTTC
CASSLGLAYNEQFF
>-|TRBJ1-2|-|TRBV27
TGTGCCAGCAGTTACAGGGCCGGGTATGGCTACACCTTC
CASSYRAGYGYTF
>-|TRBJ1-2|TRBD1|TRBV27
TGTGCCAGCAGTAATTACGGGACAGGGATGAACTATGGCTACACCTTC
CASSNYGTGMNYGYTF
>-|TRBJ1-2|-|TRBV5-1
TGCGCCAGCAGCTTTGGGGCGGGGGGTAACTATGGCTACACCTTC
CASSFGAGGNYGYTF
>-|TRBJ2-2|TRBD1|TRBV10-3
TGTGCCATCAGTGCGGGACAGAGTACCGGGGAGCTGTTTTTT
CAISAGQSTGELFF
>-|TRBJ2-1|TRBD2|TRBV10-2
TGCGCCAGCAGTGTGACTAGCGGGGGGCTGAATGAGCAGTTCTTC
CASSVTSGGLNEQFF
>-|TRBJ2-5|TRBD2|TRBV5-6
TGTGCCAGCAGCTTAAGCGGGGTCATCCAAGAGACCCAGTACTTC
CASSLSGVIQETQYF
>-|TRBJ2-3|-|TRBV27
TGTGCCAGCACCGTAGAGCCCTTAGCGTCCGATACGCAGTATTTT
CASTVEPLASDTQYF
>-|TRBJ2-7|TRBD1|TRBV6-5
TGTGCCAGCAGACCCGGGACAGGGACATACGAGCAGTACTTC
CASRPGTGTYEQYF
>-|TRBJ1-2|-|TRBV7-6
TGTGCCAGCAGCTTAGAGGGAGGCTATGGCTACACCTTC
CASSLEGGYGYTF
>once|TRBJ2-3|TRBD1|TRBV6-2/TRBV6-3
TGTGCCAGCAGCCATTGGACAGGGGCAGATACGCAGTATTTT
CASSHWTGADTQYF
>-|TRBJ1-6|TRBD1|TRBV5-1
TGCGCCAGCAGCAGGACAGGGGGGTATAATTCACCCCTCCACTTT
CASSRTGGYNSPLHF
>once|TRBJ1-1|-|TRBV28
TGTGCCAGCAAAGGGGACACTGAAGCTTTCTTT
CASKGDTEAFF
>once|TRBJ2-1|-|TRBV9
TGTGCCAGCAGCCCGTCTCATAGCAATGAGCAGTTCTTC
CASSPSHSNEQFF
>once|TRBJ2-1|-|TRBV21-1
TGTGCCAGCTCGAGTATAGGACAGGGAGGTGATGAGCAGTTCTTC
CASSSIGQGGDEQFF
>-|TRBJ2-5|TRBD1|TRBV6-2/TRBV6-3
TGTGCCAGCAGTTACTGGGGACAGGCACAAGAGACCCAGTACTTC
CASSYWGQAQETQYF
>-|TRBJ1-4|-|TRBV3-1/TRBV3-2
TGTGCCAGCAGCCAAGATTGGACAGCCCACTTTAATGAAAAACTGTTTTTT
CASSQDWTAHFNEKLFF
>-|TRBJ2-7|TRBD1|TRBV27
TGTGCCAGCAGGTATGCCGGGACAGGTCTTTACGAGCAGTACTTC
CASRYAGTGLYEQYF
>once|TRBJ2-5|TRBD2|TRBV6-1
TGTGCCAGCAGTGGGACTAGCGGGAGCCTACCTGGGGAGACCCAGTACTTC
CASSGTSGSLPGETQYF
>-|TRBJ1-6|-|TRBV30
TGTGCCTGGAGTTACATCGACGGGTATTCACCCCTCCACTTT
CAWSYIDGYSPLHF
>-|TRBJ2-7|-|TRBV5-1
TGCGCCAGCAGCTTGCGGAGGGGCGACGAGCAGTACTTC
CASSLRRGDEQYF
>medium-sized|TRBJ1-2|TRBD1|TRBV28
TGTGCCAGCAGTTCCTGGGACAGGGGGCACTATGGCTACACCTTC
CASSSWDRGHYGYTF